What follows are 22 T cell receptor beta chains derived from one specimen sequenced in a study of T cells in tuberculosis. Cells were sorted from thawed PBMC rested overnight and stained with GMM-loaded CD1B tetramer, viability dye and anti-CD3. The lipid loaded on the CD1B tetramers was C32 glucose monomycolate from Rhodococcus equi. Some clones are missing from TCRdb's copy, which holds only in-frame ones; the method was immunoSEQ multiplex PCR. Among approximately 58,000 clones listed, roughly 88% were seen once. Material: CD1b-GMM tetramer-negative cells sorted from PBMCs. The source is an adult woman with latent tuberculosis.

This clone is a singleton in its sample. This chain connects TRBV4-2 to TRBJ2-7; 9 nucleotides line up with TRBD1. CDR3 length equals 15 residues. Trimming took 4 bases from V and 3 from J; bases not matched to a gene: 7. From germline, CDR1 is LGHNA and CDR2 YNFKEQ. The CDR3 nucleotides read TGTGCCAGCAGCCCCACCACAGGGGGCGTCTACGAGCAGTACTTC. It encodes CASSPTTGGVYEQYF.

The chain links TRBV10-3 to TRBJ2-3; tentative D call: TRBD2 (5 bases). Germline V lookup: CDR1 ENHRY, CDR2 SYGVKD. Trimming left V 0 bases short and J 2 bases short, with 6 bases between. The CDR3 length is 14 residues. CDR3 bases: TGTGCCATCAGTGAGTCGGACTTCACAGATACGCAGTATTTT. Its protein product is CAISESDFTDTQYF.

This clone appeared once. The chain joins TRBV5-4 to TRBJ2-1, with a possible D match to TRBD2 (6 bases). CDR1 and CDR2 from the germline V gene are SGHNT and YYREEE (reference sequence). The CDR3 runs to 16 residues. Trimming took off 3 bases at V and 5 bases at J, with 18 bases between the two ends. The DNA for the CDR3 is TGTGCCAGCAGCTGGGGCGGGGTCCGGTCTCACAATGAGCAGTTCTTC. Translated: CASSWGGVRSHNEQFF. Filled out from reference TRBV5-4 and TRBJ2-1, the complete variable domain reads ETGVTQSPTHLIKTRGQQVTLRCSSQSGHNTVSWYQQALGQGPQFIFQYYREEENGRGNFPPRFSGLQFPNYSSELNVNALELDDSALYLCASSWGGVRSHNEQFFGPGTRLTVL.

The CDR3 loop is CASRGQVTGELFF. The CDR3 bases are TGTGCCAGCAGAGGACAGGTCACCGGGGAGCTGTTTTTT. V usage is TRBV6-5 and J usage is TRBJ2-2, with TRBD1 matching over 7 bases. The length of the CDR3 is 13 residues. V shed 6 bases and J 4 bases; nucleotides not matched to a gene: 2. Germline V lookup: CDR1 MNHEY, CDR2 SVGAGI.

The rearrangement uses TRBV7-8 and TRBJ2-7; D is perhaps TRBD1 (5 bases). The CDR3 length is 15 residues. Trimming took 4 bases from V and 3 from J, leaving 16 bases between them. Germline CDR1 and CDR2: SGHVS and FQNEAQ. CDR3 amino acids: CASSSELGHYYEQYF. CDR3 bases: TGTGCCAGCAGCTCTGAGCTTGGACATTACTACGAGCAGTACTTC.

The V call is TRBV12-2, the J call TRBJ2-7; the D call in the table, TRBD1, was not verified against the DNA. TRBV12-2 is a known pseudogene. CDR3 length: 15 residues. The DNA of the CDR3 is TGTGCAAGTCGCCCACGCTCATGGCTCATCCACGAGCAGTACTTC. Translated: CASRPRSWLIHEQYF.

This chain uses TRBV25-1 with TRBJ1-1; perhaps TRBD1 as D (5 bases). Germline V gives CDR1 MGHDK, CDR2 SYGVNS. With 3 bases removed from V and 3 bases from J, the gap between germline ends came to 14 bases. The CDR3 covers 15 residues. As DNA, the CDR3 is TGTGCCAGCAGTGAGTCCCGTCAGGGCTACACTGAAGCTTTCTTT. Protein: CASSESRQGYTEAFF. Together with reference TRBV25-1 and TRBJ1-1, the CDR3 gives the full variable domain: EADIYQTPRYLVIGTGKKITLECSQTMGHDKMYWYQQDPGMELHLIHYSYGVNSTEKGDLSSESTVSRIRTEHFPLTLESARPSHTSQYLCASSESRQGYTEAFFGQGTRLTVV.

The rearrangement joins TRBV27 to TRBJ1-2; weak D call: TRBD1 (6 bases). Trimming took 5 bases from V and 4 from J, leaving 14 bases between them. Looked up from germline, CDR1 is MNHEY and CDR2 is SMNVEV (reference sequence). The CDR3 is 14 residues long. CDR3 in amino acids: CASSPLTGLYGYTF. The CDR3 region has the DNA TGTGCCAGCAGTCCCCTGACAGGCCTCTATGGCTACACCTTC.

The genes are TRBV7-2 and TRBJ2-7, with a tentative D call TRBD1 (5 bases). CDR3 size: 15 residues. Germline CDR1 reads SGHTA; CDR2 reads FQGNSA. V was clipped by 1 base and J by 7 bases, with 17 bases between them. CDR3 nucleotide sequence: TGTGCCAGCAGCTTAGGTATCCAGGGTTATTTGGAGCAGTACTTC. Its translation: CASSLGIQGYLEQYF.

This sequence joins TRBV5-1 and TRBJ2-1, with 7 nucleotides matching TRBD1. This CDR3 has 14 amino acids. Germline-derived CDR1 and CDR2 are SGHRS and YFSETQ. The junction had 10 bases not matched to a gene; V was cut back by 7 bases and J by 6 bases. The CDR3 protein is CASSGTANFNEQFF. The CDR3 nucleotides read TGCGCCAGCTCGGGGACAGCCAATTTCAATGAGCAGTTCTTC.

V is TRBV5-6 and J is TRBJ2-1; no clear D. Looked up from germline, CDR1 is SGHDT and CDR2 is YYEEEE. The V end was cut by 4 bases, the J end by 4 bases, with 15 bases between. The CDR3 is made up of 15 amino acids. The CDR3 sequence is CASSHWVLTYNEQFF. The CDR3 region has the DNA TGTGCCAGCAGCCACTGGGTGCTGACTTACAATGAGCAGTTCTTC.

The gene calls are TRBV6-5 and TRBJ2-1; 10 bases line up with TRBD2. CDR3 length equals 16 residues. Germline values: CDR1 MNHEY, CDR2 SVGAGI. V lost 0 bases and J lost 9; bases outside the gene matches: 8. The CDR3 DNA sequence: TGTGCCAGCAGTTACTCGAGAAGCGGGGGGGCCGGTGAGCAGTTCTTC. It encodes CASSYSRSGGAGEQFF.

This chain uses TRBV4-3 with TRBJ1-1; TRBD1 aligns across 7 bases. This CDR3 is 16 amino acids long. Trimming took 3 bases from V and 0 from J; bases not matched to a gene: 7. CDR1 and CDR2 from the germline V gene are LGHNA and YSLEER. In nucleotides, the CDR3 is TGCGCCAGCAGCCACGGGACAGAAGTAATGAACACTGAAGCTTTCTTT. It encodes CASSHGTEVMNTEAFF.

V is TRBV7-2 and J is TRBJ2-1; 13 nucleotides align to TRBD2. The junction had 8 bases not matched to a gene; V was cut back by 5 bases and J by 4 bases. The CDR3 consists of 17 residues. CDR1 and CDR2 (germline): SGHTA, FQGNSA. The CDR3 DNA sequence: TGTGCCAGCAGCCCTGGGACTAGCGGGATTCTATACAATGAGCAGTTCTTC. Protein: CASSPGTSGILYNEQFF.

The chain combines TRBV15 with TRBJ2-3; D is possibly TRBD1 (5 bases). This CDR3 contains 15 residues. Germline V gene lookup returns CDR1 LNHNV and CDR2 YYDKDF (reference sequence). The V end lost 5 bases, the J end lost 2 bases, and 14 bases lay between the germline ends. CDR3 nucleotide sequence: TGTGCCACCAGCGACTCGTCAGGGTCCACAGATACGCAGTATTTT. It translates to CATSDSSGSTDTQYF.

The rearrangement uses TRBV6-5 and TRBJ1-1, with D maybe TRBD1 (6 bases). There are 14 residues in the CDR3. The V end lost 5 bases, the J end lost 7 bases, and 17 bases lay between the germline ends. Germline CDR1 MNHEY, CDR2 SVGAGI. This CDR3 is CASSAPGGAGEAFF. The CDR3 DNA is TGTGCCAGCAGTGCCCCCGGGGGGGCGGGTGAAGCTTTCTTT.

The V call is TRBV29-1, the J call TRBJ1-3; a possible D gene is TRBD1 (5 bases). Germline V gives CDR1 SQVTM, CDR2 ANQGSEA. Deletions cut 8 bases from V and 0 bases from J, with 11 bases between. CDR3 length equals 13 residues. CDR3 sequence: CSPQGFSGNTIYF. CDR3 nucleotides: TGCAGCCCCCAGGGTTTCTCTGGAAACACCATATATTTT.

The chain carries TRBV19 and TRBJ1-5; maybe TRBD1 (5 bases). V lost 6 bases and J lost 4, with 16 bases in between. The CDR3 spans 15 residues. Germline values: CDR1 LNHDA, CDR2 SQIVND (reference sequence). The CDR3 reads CASRERNSGNQPQHF. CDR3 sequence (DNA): TGTGCCAGTAGGGAAAGAAATTCAGGGAATCAGCCCCAGCATTTT.

CDR3 region: CASSAERQGINIQYF. CDR3 coding DNA: TGTGCCAGCAGCGCCGAGAGACAGGGAATAAACATTCAGTACTTC. The chain has TRBV9 and TRBJ2-4; the match to TRBD1 covers 7 bases. Germline CDR1 and CDR2: SGDLS and YYNGEE. V gave up 3 bases and J gave up 6 bases; unmatched junction bases: 9. The CDR3 consists of 15 residues.

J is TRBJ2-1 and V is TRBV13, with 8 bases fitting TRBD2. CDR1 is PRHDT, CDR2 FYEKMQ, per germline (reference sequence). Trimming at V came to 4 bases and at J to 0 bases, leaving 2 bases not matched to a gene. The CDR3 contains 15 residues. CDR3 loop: CASSSSGSSYNEQFF. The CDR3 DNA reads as TGTGCCAGCAGCTCTAGCGGGTCCTCCTACAATGAGCAGTTCTTC.

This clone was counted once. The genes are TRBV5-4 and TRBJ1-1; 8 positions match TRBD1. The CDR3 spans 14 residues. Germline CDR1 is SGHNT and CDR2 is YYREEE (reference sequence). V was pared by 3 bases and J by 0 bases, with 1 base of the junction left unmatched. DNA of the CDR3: TGTGCCAGCAGCTGGGACAGGATGAACACTGAAGCTTTCTTT. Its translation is CASSWDRMNTEAFF.

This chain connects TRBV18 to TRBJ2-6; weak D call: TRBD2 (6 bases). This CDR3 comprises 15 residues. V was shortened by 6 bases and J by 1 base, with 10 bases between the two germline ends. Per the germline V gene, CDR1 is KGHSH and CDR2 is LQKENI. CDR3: CASSLGGSGANVLTF. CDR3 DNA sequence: TGTGCCAGCTCCCTGGGGGGTTCTGGGGCCAACGTCCTGACTTTC.